Below are 32 T cell receptor beta chains sequenced from a single sample in a study of metastatic and nonmetastatic thyroid tumors. TCRdb reassembled clones from the PCR reads with MiXCR. Here the sample spans 45,000 or so clones, around 4% being singletons. Prior to thyroid surgery, none of the patients had received any treatment. Sequencing input: blood. The receptors were sampled from a female donor with papillary thyroid cancer or a benign thyroid nodule (not recorded which). Some clones in this sample may be carry-over from other donors' samples.

In its sample, this clone was seen a few times. Germline and junction disagree at one end, which may indicate a read error. The chain is built from TRBV7-9 and TRBJ2-5; D might be TRBD1 or TRBD2, each matching 5 bases. The CDR3 consists of 18 residues. Germline CDR1 SEHNR, CDR2 FQNEAQ (reference sequence). The CDR3, as DNA: TGTGCCAACAGCCCTCAAGGGGCTGGCGGAGGTCCCCAAGAGACCCAGTACTTC. Protein sequence: CANSPQGAGGGPQETQYF.

The CDR3, as DNA: TGTGCCAGCAGTTTCGGCAGGGGTTACGAGCAGTACTTC. Its translation: CASSFGRGYEQYF. The gene calls are TRBV12-3 or TRBV12-4 and TRBJ2-7, with a tentative D call TRBD1 (6 bases). The length of the CDR3 is 13 residues. Trimming took 3 bases from V and 4 from J, leaving 10 bases between them.

The rearrangement uses TRBV27 and TRBJ2-1; TRBD1 or TRBD2 may be the D gene (6 bases each). V lost 5 bases and J lost 6, with 17 bases in between. Germline CDR1 is MNHEY and CDR2 is SMNVEV (reference sequence). The CDR3 totals 15 residues. This chain's CDR3 is CASSPHGGGSNEQFF. CDR3 nucleotide sequence: TGTGCCAGCAGTCCCCACGGAGGGGGTTCCAATGAGCAGTTCTTC.

The CDR3 loop reads CASSSAGTGNTEAFF. CDR3 coding DNA: TGTGCCAGCAGCTCGGCCGGGACAGGGAACACTGAAGCTTTCTTT. The V and J genes are TRBV25-1 and TRBJ1-1; 8 bases line up with TRBD1. Germline CDR1 MGHDK, CDR2 SYGVNS. J lost 1 base, V lost 6 bases, and 7 bases had no gene match. CDR3 length: 15 amino acids.

This clone was observed a handful of times. This may arise from a read error, as a much more abundant clone is one base away. The chain couples TRBV11-2 to TRBJ1-3; 7 positions agree with TRBD1. Germline V gives CDR1 SGHAT, CDR2 FQNNGV. The CDR3 runs 12 residues. As DNA, the CDR3 is TGTGCAGAAGGGGGCTTAGGGGACACCATATATTTT. Protein product: CAEGGLGDTIYF.

At least ten counts were recorded for this clone. The V gene is TRBV9, the J gene TRBJ2-7; 10 bases agree with TRBD2. V gave up 2 bases and J gave up 2 bases; unmatched junction bases: 4. Germline V gene data show CDR1 as SGDLS and CDR2 as YYNGEE. The CDR3 length is 15 residues. DNA of the CDR3: TGTGCCAGCAGCGTGTCTAGCGGGGGACCCTACGAGCAGTACTTC. It specifies CASSVSSGGPYEQYF.

The rearrangement links TRBV28 to TRBJ1-3, with D unclear. Trimming took off 5 bases at V and 0 bases at J, with 11 bases between the two ends. Germline-derived CDR1 and CDR2 are MDHEN and SYDVKM. CDR3 length: 15 residues. The CDR3 is CASSEHSRSGNTIYF. DNA of the CDR3: TGTGCCAGCAGTGAACACTCGCGCTCTGGAAACACCATATATTTT. Full variable domain (outside the CDR3, taken from reference TRBV28 and TRBJ1-3): DVKVTQSSRYLVKRTGEKVFLECVQDMDHENMFWYRQDPGLGLRLIYFSYDVKMKEKGDIPEGYSVSREKKERFSLILESASTNQTSMYLCASSEHSRSGNTIYFGEGSWLTVV.

The genes are TRBV6-1 and TRBJ2-1, with 14 bases identical to TRBD2. V trimming: 11 bases; J trimming: 10 bases; junction bases outside the gene matches: 13. Germline CDR1 is MNHNS and CDR2 is SASEGT. The CDR3 is 15 residues long. CDR3 in DNA: TGTGCCGCTGGATCGGGACTAGCGGGAGTCGGGGAGCAGTTCTTC. Protein: CAAGSGLAGVGEQFF.

This rearrangement joins TRBV5-6 to TRBJ2-3; TRBD2 aligns across 12 bases. This CDR3 spans 18 amino acids. Trimming cost V 5 bases and J 2 bases; bases outside gene matches: 12. Germline lookup yields CDR1 SGHDT and CDR2 YYEEEE. As DNA, the CDR3 is TGTGCCAGCAGTTGGGGTGGGACTAGCGGGCCGTCCACAGATACGCAGTATTTT. This translates into CASSWGGTSGPSTDTQYF.

The chain recombines TRBV12-3 or TRBV12-4 with TRBJ2-5, with unresolved D. V was shortened by 6 bases and J by 1 base, with 12 bases between the two germline ends. The CDR3 has 14 residues. The CDR3 sequence: CASRPQTLQETQYF. In nucleotides, the CDR3 is TGTGCCAGCAGGCCGCAGACCCTCCAAGAGACCCAGTACTTC.

The chain combines TRBV20-1 with TRBJ2-1; a weak D match, TRBD2 (7 bases). CDR3 length: 17 amino acids. V lost 0 bases and J 1 base, leaving 16 bases between the germline ends. Per germline, CDR1 DFQATT and CDR2 SNEGSKA (reference sequence). The CDR3 region is CSARDLMRGQSYNEQFF. The CDR3 coding sequence is TGCAGTGCTAGAGATTTAATGCGGGGGCAATCCTACAATGAGCAGTTCTTC.

In this sample, this clone turned up a few times. This chain connects TRBV12-3 or TRBV12-4 to TRBJ2-1; D is uncertain. Trimming removed 7 bases at V and 8 bases at J, with 18 bases between. The CDR3 runs 14 residues. The CDR3 protein is CASTNGLDPYEQFF. The CDR3 DNA follows: TGTGCCAGCACCAACGGGCTGGATCCCTATGAGCAGTTCTTC.

This clone was seen ten or more times. The chain uses TRBV12-3 or TRBV12-4 and TRBJ1-5; D perhaps matches TRBD1 (6 bases). Trimming took off 5 bases at V and 4 bases at J, with 9 bases between the two ends. CDR3 length: 13 amino acids. The CDR3 protein is CASSVDRNQPQHF. Written as DNA, the CDR3 is TGTGCCAGCAGTGTTGACAGGAATCAGCCCCAGCATTTT.

On this clone: The identical CDR3 is also encoded by other nucleotide sequences in the sample. The chain joins TRBV12-3 or TRBV12-4 to TRBJ2-7, with D unresolved. This CDR3 spans 14 amino acids. The CDR3 sequence is CASCPEWSSYEQYF. In DNA form, the CDR3 reads TGTGCAAGCTGTCCGGAGTGGAGCTCATACGAGCAGTACTTC.

By sample fraction, this clone is medium-sized. This chain uses TRBV27 with TRBJ2-1; 10 bases are a match to TRBD2. The CDR3 runs 15 residues. Germline lookup yields CDR1 MNHEY and CDR2 SMNVEV (reference sequence). Germline trimming cut 7 bases from V and 2 bases from J; bases unmatched to any gene: 5. CDR3: CASKTSGTPYNEQFF. The CDR3 nucleotides are TGTGCCAGCAAAACTAGCGGGACGCCCTACAATGAGCAGTTCTTC.

The rearrangement joins TRBV6-4 to TRBJ2-3, with D possibly matching TRBD2 (6 bases). The CDR3 length is 15 residues. V dropped 3 bases and J dropped 2 bases, with 12 bases sitting between them. CDR1 MRHNA and CDR2 SNTAGT come from the germline V gene. The CDR3 DNA is TGTGCCAGCAGTGAAGTAGCGGCTAACACAGATACGCAGTATTTT. It yields the protein CASSEVAANTDTQYF.

This clone was seen at least ten times. V is TRBV29-1 and J is TRBJ2-1; no definite D call. Germline CDR1 and CDR2: SQVTM and ANQGSEA. Trimming removed 4 bases at V and 4 bases at J, with 5 bases between. This CDR3 region has 11 residues. The CDR3 coding sequence is TGCAGCGTTGTCTATTACAATGAGCAGTTCTTC. This gives the protein CSVVYYNEQFF.

This clone was found many times. V and J are TRBV2 and TRBJ1-1; D uncertain. This CDR3 has 13 residues. Germline CDR1 reads SNHLY; CDR2 reads FYNNEI. Trimming took 7 bases from V and 0 from J, leaving 9 bases between them. CDR3 nucleotide sequence: TGTGCCAGCAACCCAATCTTGAACACTGAAGCTTTCTTT. This codes for CASNPILNTEAFF.

This clone occurred a few times. The chain employs TRBV20-1 and TRBJ2-5, with D uncertain. CDR3 size: 12 residues. Germline loops: CDR1 DFQATT, CDR2 SNEGSKA (reference sequence). V lost 3 bases, J lost 4 bases, and 9 bases lay in between. Here the CDR3 reads CSASFTVETQYF. DNA for the CDR3: TGCAGTGCTAGTTTTACAGTAGAGACCCAGTACTTC.

This chain links TRBV7-3 with TRBJ2-1; 14 nucleotides match TRBD2. CDR1 is SGHTA and CDR2 is FQGTGA in the germline V gene. After removal of 5 bases from V and 9 bases from J, the junction contained 3 bases not matched to a gene. This CDR3 is built from 14 residues. DNA of the CDR3: TGTGCCAGCAGCATGACTAGCGGGAGGGGTGAGCAGTTCTTC. Translating gives CASSMTSGRGEQFF.

This clone is judged medium-sized. The rearrangement links TRBV12-3 or TRBV12-4 to TRBJ1-2, with 7 nucleotides matching TRBD1. The CDR3 loop spans 14 amino acids. J gave up 4 bases and V 6 bases, and 8 bases lay outside the gene matches. The CDR3 loop reads CASRRSAGGYGYTF. DNA of the CDR3: TGTGCCAGCAGGAGATCGGCAGGGGGCTATGGCTACACCTTC.

This clone was seen ten or more times. The V gene is TRBV9, the J gene TRBJ2-3, with a weak D call TRBD1 (5 bases). The V end lost 0 bases, the J end lost 7 bases, and 9 bases lay between the germline ends. The CDR3 extends over 13 amino acids. Germline CDR1 is SGDLS and CDR2 is YYNGEE. CDR3: CASSVAGLNTQYF. CDR3 nucleotides: TGTGCCAGCAGCGTAGCAGGGTTGAATACGCAGTATTTT.

This clone was counted many times. Other DNA sequences in this specimen translate into the identical CDR3. The CDR3 nucleotides read TGCAGTGCTAGCGACAGGGACTGGTCCTACAATGAGCAGTTCTTC. Translation gives CSASDRDWSYNEQFF. The rearrangement uses TRBV20-1 and TRBJ2-1; possible D gene TRBD1, 7 bases. V lost 3 bases, J lost 1 base, and 13 bases lay in between. The V gene's germline CDR1 is DFQATT and CDR2 SNEGSKA (reference sequence). The CDR3 spans 15 residues.

The rearrangement links TRBV5-5 to TRBJ1-2; no firm D call. The V gene lost 0 bases and the J gene lost 5 bases, with 11 bases spanning the gap. Germline V gene data show CDR1 as SGHKS and CDR2 as YYEKEE (reference sequence). The CDR3 sequence is 14 residues long. The CDR3 DNA reads TGTGCCAGCAGCTTGGAATCGGGGTTTTATGGCTACACCTTC. Translating gives CASSLESGFYGYTF.

Worth noting for this clone: This may stem from a read error, because a much larger clone lies one nucleotide away. The same CDR3 arises from other DNA sequences in this sample as well. The rearrangement links TRBV9 to TRBJ2-4, with D maybe TRBD2 (7 bases). Germline V gene data show CDR1 as SGDLS and CDR2 as YYNGEE. CDR3 length: 14 residues. Between the trimmed V and J ends, which lost 2 bases and 8 bases, there was a span of 14 bases. The CDR3 nucleotides are TGTGCCAGCAGCGTCGCGGGGGCAGGCGACATTCAGTACTTC. Protein product: CASSVAGAGDIQYF.

This clone was seen a few times. V and J are TRBV6-2 or TRBV6-3 and TRBJ2-1; 15 bases match TRBD2. After removal of 5 bases from V and 8 bases from J, the junction contained 7 bases not matched to a gene. The CDR3 spans 16 residues. Germline assignment: CDR1 MNHEY and CDR2 SVGEGT. The CDR3 sequence is CASSPRTSGRAHEQFF. In DNA form, the CDR3 reads TGTGCCAGCAGTCCCCGGACTAGCGGGAGGGCCCATGAGCAGTTCTTC.

This clone has at least ten counts. This sequence joins TRBV7-9 and TRBJ2-2; the match to TRBD2 covers 9 bases. Germline values: CDR1 SEHNR, CDR2 FQNEAQ (reference sequence). The trim removed 0 bases at V and 6 bases at J, leaving 8 bases unmatched. CDR3 length: 17 amino acids. The CDR3 reads CASSLAVAGGPPGELFF. CDR3 nucleotides: TGTGCCAGCAGCTTAGCTGTGGCGGGAGGGCCCCCCGGGGAGCTGTTTTTT.

This clone was recorded at least ten times. The V and J genes are TRBV30 and TRBJ1-3; 8 nucleotides agree with TRBD1. In germline, CDR1 is GTSNPN, CDR2 SVGIG (reference sequence). V was pared by 2 bases and J by 4 bases, with 7 bases of the junction left unmatched. The CDR3 covers 15 residues. CDR3 bases: TGTGCCTGGAGTACTCAGGGGGCCCTCGGAAACACCATATATTTT. Protein product: CAWSTQGALGNTIYF. Based on the CDR3 plus reference TRBV30 and TRBJ1-3, the full variable domain is SQTIHQWPATLVQPVGSPLSLECTVEGTSNPNLYWYRQAAGRGLQLLFYSVGIGQISSEVPQNLSASRPQDRQFILSSKKLLLSDSGFYLCAWSTQGALGNTIYFGEGSWLTVV.

This clone was recorded many times. The chain links TRBV4-1 to TRBJ1-2, with no clear D. Germline loops: CDR1 MGHRA, CDR2 YSYEKL. The CDR3 has 14 residues. The V and J ends lost 0 bases and 4 bases respectively, with 9 bases between them. The CDR3 nucleotides are TGCGCCAGCAGCCAAGAAACCCTGGGCTATGGCTACACCTTC. Translated, it gives CASSQETLGYGYTF.

This clone was recorded a few times. V and J are TRBV13 and TRBJ1-4; D is ambiguous. The CDR3 spans 12 residues. V was pared by 1 base and J by 8 bases, with 5 bases between. The V gene's germline CDR1 is PRHDT and CDR2 FYEKMQ (reference sequence). The CDR3 sequence is CASSLEGEKLFF. In DNA form, the CDR3 reads TGTGCCAGCAGCTTAGAAGGCGAAAAACTGTTTTTT. Full variable domain (remainder filled in from reference TRBV13 and TRBJ1-4): AAGVIQSPRHLIKEKRETATLKCYPIPRHDTVYWYQQGPGQDPQFLISFYEKMQSDKGSIPDRFSAQQFSDYHSELNMSSLELGDSALYFCASSLEGEKLFFGSGTQLSVL.

This clone has at least ten counts. This chain links TRBV20-1 with TRBJ2-1; D is perhaps TRBD2 (6 bases). There are 16 residues in the CDR3. V lost 3 bases and J lost 0, with 15 bases in between. The germline V gene has CDR1 DFQATT and CDR2 SNEGSKA (reference sequence). CDR3 sequence (DNA): TGCAGTGCTAGTGACCATAGCGGATCCTCCTACAATGAGCAGTTCTTC. As protein: CSASDHSGSSYNEQFF.

This clone was seen ten or more times. V is TRBV6-1 and J is TRBJ1-3; a weak D match, TRBD1 (5 bases). From germline, CDR1 is MNHNS and CDR2 SASEGT. Between the trimmed V and J ends, which lost 4 bases and 0 bases, there was a span of 10 bases. This CDR3 comprises 15 residues. Here the CDR3 reads CASSGIDSSGNTIYF. The DNA for the CDR3 is TGTGCCAGCAGTGGAATTGACAGCTCTGGAAACACCATATATTTT.